The rows below give T cell receptor beta chains drawn from one sample of a study of blood T cell repertoires in COVID-19. Here immunoSEQ multiplex PCR was the method, and the copy in TCRdb shows in-frame clones only, minus some. Altogether around 450,000 clones are present, 87% being singletons, with the ten largest covering 0.65% to 0.9%. Sequencing input: PBMCs or T cells enriched from blood (not recorded which). The receptors stem from a woman in her late teens or twenties who had recovered from COVID-19. The CDR3 runs from the conserved cysteine through the conserved F or W. A D gene is named only where the DNA matches it firmly. Size tells how often a clone was seen (once, few, many) or the class of an expanded clone, and some rows leave it out.

clone_size: -
v_call: TRBV4-1
d_call: -
j_call: TRBJ1-4
cdr3_aa: CASSQPLARSSAEEKLFF
cdr3_nt: TGCGCCAGCAGCCAACCGCTTGCCCGGTCCTCGGCGGAAGAAAAACTGTTTTTT

clone_size: once
v_call: TRBV21-1
d_call: -
j_call: TRBJ1-2
cdr3_aa: CASSLWDRGDGYTF
cdr3_nt: TGTGCCAGCAGCCTATGGGACAGGGGGGATGGCTACACCTTC

clone_size: -
v_call: TRBV5-4
d_call: TRBD1
j_call: TRBJ2-5
cdr3_aa: CASSGQGAGETQYF
cdr3_nt: TGTGCCAGCAGCGGGCAGGGGGCAGGGGAGACCCAGTACTTC

clone_size: -
v_call: TRBV4-1
d_call: TRBD1
j_call: TRBJ1-2
cdr3_aa: CASSLQGNRDYGYTF
cdr3_nt: TGCGCCAGCAGTCTACAGGGGAATAGGGACTATGGCTACACCTTC

clone_size: -
v_call: TRBV10-3
d_call: TRBD1
j_call: TRBJ1-2
cdr3_aa: CAIGRQGEGYTF
cdr3_nt: TGTGCCATCGGGCGACAGGGGGAGGGCTACACCTTC

clone_size: -
v_call: TRBV18
d_call: -
j_call: TRBJ1-1
cdr3_aa: CATSGGWENTEAFF
cdr3_nt: TGTGCCACCTCCGGGGGATGGGAGAACACTGAAGCTTTCTTT

clone_size: -
v_call: TRBV7-9
d_call: TRBD1
j_call: TRBJ1-2
cdr3_aa: CASFRQGYGYTF
cdr3_nt: TGTGCCAGCTTCAGACAGGGGTACGGCTACACCTTC

clone_size: -
v_call: TRBV20-1
d_call: -
j_call: TRBJ1-1
cdr3_aa: CSAISPTEAFF
cdr3_nt: TGCAGTGCTATATCCCCCACTGAAGCTTTCTTT

clone_size: -
v_call: TRBV27
d_call: -
j_call: TRBJ1-2
cdr3_aa: CASSLSRSNFGYGYTF
cdr3_nt: TGTGCCAGCAGTTTATCCAGGTCCAATTTCGGCTATGGCTACACCTTC

clone_size: -
v_call: TRBV10-3
d_call: TRBD2
j_call: TRBJ2-1
cdr3_aa: CAISGGLVGNEQFF
cdr3_nt: TGTGCCATCAGTGGGGGACTAGTTGGAAATGAGCAGTTCTTC

clone_size: few
v_call: TRBV7-8
d_call: -
j_call: TRBJ1-2
cdr3_aa: CASSLVHPPGHYGYTF
cdr3_nt: TGTGCCAGCAGCTTAGTACACCCGCCGGGTCACTATGGCTACACCTTC

clone_size: -
v_call: TRBV19
d_call: TRBD1
j_call: TRBJ1-1
cdr3_aa: CASIGQGNAEAFF
cdr3_nt: TGTGCCAGTATTGGACAGGGAAACGCTGAAGCTTTCTTT

clone_size: -
v_call: TRBV5-1
d_call: TRBD1
j_call: TRBJ1-4
cdr3_aa: CASSLQTGESKKLFF
cdr3_nt: TGCGCCAGCAGCTTACAGACAGGGGAGTCGAAAAAACTGTTTTTT

clone_size: once
v_call: TRBV3-1/TRBV3-2
d_call: -
j_call: TRBJ2-1
cdr3_aa: CASSNSRAGEQFF
cdr3_nt: TGTGCCAGCAGCAACAGCAGGGCTGGTGAGCAGTTCTTC

clone_size: -
v_call: TRBV28
d_call: TRBD1
j_call: TRBJ1-5
cdr3_aa: CASSSLMGQATNQPQHF
cdr3_nt: TGTGCCAGCAGTTCGCTTATGGGACAGGCTACCAATCAGCCCCAGCATTTT

clone_size: -
v_call: TRBV7-3
d_call: TRBD1
j_call: TRBJ1-1
cdr3_aa: CASSLKQGVPEAFF
cdr3_nt: TGTGCCAGCAGCTTAAAACAGGGGGTCCCTGAAGCTTTCTTT

clone_size: few
v_call: TRBV7-2
d_call: -
j_call: TRBJ1-2
cdr3_aa: CASSLVAENYGYTF
cdr3_nt: TGTGCCAGCAGCTTAGTGGCAGAAAACTATGGCTACACCTTC

clone_size: -
v_call: TRBV25-1
d_call: -
j_call: TRBJ1-2
cdr3_aa: CASSETGTYGYTF
cdr3_nt: TGTGCCAGCAGCGAAACAGGAACCTATGGCTACACCTTC